The rows below give T cell receptor beta chains drawn from one sample of a study of blood T cell repertoires in COVID-19. The data were produced by immunoSEQ multiplex PCR, yet TCRdb's version contains in-frame clones alone and is incomplete. The table has roughly 200,000 clones, more than 70% seen once; the top ten hold 6.2%. Source material: PBMCs or T cells enriched from blood (not recorded which). The source is a man between 35 and 55 years old who had recovered from COVID-19. CDR3s include the opening cysteine and the closing phenylalanine or tryptophan. A D gene is named only where the DNA matches it firmly. Expanded clones are given a class, and other clones once, few, many or no size at all.

clone size	V gene	J gene	D gene	CDR3 DNA	CDR3 protein
NA	TRBV5-1	TRBJ1-1	NA	TGCGCCAGCGGGGACACAATGAACACTGAAGCTTTCTTT	CASGDTMNTEAFF
NA	TRBV18	TRBJ2-3	TRBD1	TGTGCCAGCTCATTACAGGGGTTTACCACAGATACGCAGTATTTT	CASSLQGFTTDTQYF
NA	TRBV28	TRBJ1-5	TRBD1	TGTGCCAGCAGTACGAGGGGACAGAATAGCAATCAGCCCCAGCATTTT	CASSTRGQNSNQPQHF
NA	TRBV5-1	TRBJ2-5	TRBD2	TGCGCCAGCAGCTTGCGTCCTAGCGGGCAAGAGACCCAGTACTTC	CASSLRPSGQETQYF
once	TRBV5-1	TRBJ1-6	TRBD1	TGCGCCAGCAGCTTTCAGGGTGGGGTGGGACAGGGGAATTCACCCCTCCACTTT	CASSFQGGVGQGNSPLHF
NA	TRBV25-1	TRBJ2-2	TRBD1	TGTGCCAGCGCCGGGACAGGGAGGTTAGGGGAGCTGTTTTTT	CASAGTGRLGELFF
NA	TRBV5-1	TRBJ1-5	NA	TGCGCCAGCAGCTTGGGGGAGGGTGGGTCTCAGCCCCAGCATTTT	CASSLGEGGSQPQHF
NA	TRBV6-2/TRBV6-3	TRBJ1-5	NA	TGTGCCAGCAGCTCGGACTGGAGGCAGCCCCAGCATTTT	CASSSDWRQPQHF
NA	TRBV11-2	TRBJ1-2	TRBD1	TGTGCCAGCAGCCCAGCCTCCGGACAGGGGAACTATGGCTACACCTTC	CASSPASGQGNYGYTF
NA	TRBV7-8	TRBJ1-1	TRBD1	TGTGCCAGCAGCTTAGATTCGTCAGGGGGGTTGAACACTGAAGCTTTCTTT	CASSLDSSGGLNTEAFF
NA	TRBV15	TRBJ1-5	TRBD1	TGTGCCACCAGCAGAAGCCCGGACAGGGTAAATCAGCCCCAGCATTTT	CATSRSPDRVNQPQHF
NA	TRBV19	TRBJ1-5	NA	TGTGCCAGTAGGGGAGGGGTATATCAGCCCCAGCATTTT	CASRGGVYQPQHF
NA	TRBV18	TRBJ1-4	NA	TGTGCCAGCTCACCGGGAGGGGATACCCTGTTTTTT	CASSPGGDTLFF
once	TRBV5-1	TRBJ2-5	TRBD1	TGCGCCAGCAGCCTGGGACAGGGTTTAGAGACCCAGTACTTC	CASSLGQGLETQYF
NA	TRBV4-1	TRBJ2-7	TRBD1	TGCGCCAGCAGCCAAATTTCAGGACAGGCGTACGAGCAGTACTTC	CASSQISGQAYEQYF
NA	TRBV25-1	TRBJ1-6	NA	TGTGCCAGCAGTGAATCAGAGGGTAGGGATAATTCACCCCTCCACTTT	CASSESEGRDNSPLHF
NA	TRBV6-6	TRBJ1-2	NA	TGTGCCAGCCAGGGGCCCGAGGCGAAGGGCTACACCTTC	CASQGPEAKGYTF
NA	TRBV30	TRBJ2-5	TRBD1	TGTGCCTGGAGCGCCGGGACAGGGGAGACCCAGTACTTC	CAWSAGTGETQYF
few	TRBV18	TRBJ1-6	TRBD1	TGTGCCAGCACCAACGGACAGGGTGTTAATTCACCCCTCCACTTT	CASTNGQGVNSPLHF
NA	TRBV11-3	TRBJ2-5	NA	TGTGCCAGCAGCCCACGTGGGGGGAAACAAGAGACCCAGTACTTC	CASSPRGGKQETQYF
NA	TRBV28	TRBJ1-5	TRBD1	TGTGCCAGCAGCTACTCAGGGACAGGGAACCAGCCCCAGCATTTT	CASSYSGTGNQPQHF
NA	TRBV2	TRBJ1-5	TRBD1	TGTGCCAGCAGCCCGGACAGGGGGCACGGTCAGCCCCAGCATTTT	CASSPDRGHGQPQHF
NA	TRBV19	TRBJ1-6	NA	TGTGCCAGTATAATGACGTTGGGGGCTCCTAATTCACCCCTCCACTTT	CASIMTLGAPNSPLHF
NA	TRBV27	TRBJ2-7	NA	TGTGCCAGCAGTTTACGTACACCAACCTACGAGCAGTACTTC	CASSLRTPTYEQYF
NA	TRBV5-4	TRBJ2-2	NA	TGTGCCCCGAGTGCGGGGGCTGGCGGGGAGCTGTTTTTT	CAPSAGAGGELFF
NA	TRBV7-9	TRBJ2-7	NA	TGTGCCAGCAGCCGAGGCCGGGAGCAGTACTTC	CASSRGREQYF
few	TRBV5-1	TRBJ1-1	NA	TGCGCCAGCAGCTGGTCCCTGGAGACTGAAGCTTTCTTT	CASSWSLETEAFF
NA	TRBV27	TRBJ1-2	NA	TGTGCCAGCAGTTTAGGACAAGCCTATGGCTACACCTTC	CASSLGQAYGYTF
NA	TRBV28	TRBJ1-5	TRBD1	TGTGCCAGCAGTAAGCCCCGTCAGACAGGGTCTCAGCCCCAGCATTTT	CASSKPRQTGSQPQHF
once	TRBV10-3	TRBJ2-2	NA	TGTGCCATCAGTGCCCGAGACACCGGGGAGCTGTTTTTT	CAISARDTGELFF
NA	TRBV9	TRBJ1-4	NA	TGTGCCAGCAGCGTTGAGGGTAGAACTAATGAAAAACTGTTTTTT	CASSVEGRTNEKLFF
NA	TRBV5-1	TRBJ1-3	NA	TGCGCCAGCAGCTTGGCAGGGGCGCTATCTGGAAACACCATATATTTT	CASSLAGALSGNTIYF
NA	TRBV12-3/TRBV12-4	TRBJ1-2	NA	TGTGCCAGCAGCGTACCGGGGAATAGCGGCTACACCTTC	CASSVPGNSGYTF
NA	TRBV19	TRBJ2-1	NA	TGTGCCAGTAGTATACAGGGGAGAAGCTCCTACAATGAGCAGTTCTTC	CASSIQGRSSYNEQFF
NA	TRBV7-6	TRBJ2-1	TRBD1	TGTGCCAGCAGCCCTCGACAGGGGCCAACGCTCAATGAGCAGTTCTTC	CASSPRQGPTLNEQFF
NA	TRBV7-6	TRBJ2-5	TRBD2	TGTGCCAGCGGACCCGGTATGATTAGCGGGAGGGCCGAGGAGACCCAGTACTTC	CASGPGMISGRAEETQYF
NA	TRBV5-1	TRBJ1-1	TRBD1	TGCGCCAGCAGCAACGACGTGACAGGGACAGGCGAAGCTTTCTTT	CASSNDVTGTGEAFF
NA	TRBV19	TRBJ1-3	NA	TGTGCCAGTAGTCCCGGACAAGCTGGAAACACCATATATTTT	CASSPGQAGNTIYF
NA	TRBV29-1	TRBJ1-1	NA	TGCAGCGTTGAAGATGAGCTTTGGACTGAAGCTTTCTTT	CSVEDELWTEAFF
NA	TRBV28	TRBJ1-2	NA	TGTGCCAGCAGTTTAGCTGGGACTAGTGGCTACACCTTC	CASSLAGTSGYTF
NA	TRBV5-1	TRBJ2-7	NA	TGCGCCAGCAGCTTGGAGGGTATACTAGCCTACGAGCAGTACTTC	CASSLEGILAYEQYF
NA	TRBV12-5	TRBJ1-5	NA	TGTGCTAGTGGTTCCCTCTCAGGGATCGGTTCCAATCAGCCCCAGCATTTT	CASGSLSGIGSNQPQHF
once	TRBV21-1	TRBJ1-5	NA	TGTGCCAGCAGCAAAGGGGGAGGGACAGGGGGCGAGAGCAATCAGCCCCAGCATTTT	CASSKGGGTGGESNQPQHF
many	TRBV27	TRBJ2-1	TRBD2	TGTGCCAGCAGCCGGGGGGATATCTACAATGAGCAGTTCTTC	CASSRGDIYNEQFF
NA	TRBV11-2	TRBJ2-3	TRBD1	TGTGCCAGCAGCGCGGACAGGGGTAGGGGAGATACGCAGTATTTT	CASSADRGRGDTQYF
NA	TRBV7-8	TRBJ1-2	NA	TGTGCCAGCAGCCCCATGTATGGCTACACCTTC	CASSPMYGYTF
NA	TRBV9	TRBJ1-6	NA	TGTGCCAGCAGCGTAGATGCAGGGTCTGATTCACCCCTCCACTTT	CASSVDAGSDSPLHF
NA	TRBV28	TRBJ2-5	NA	TGTGCCAGCAGTTTGGGGGGACAGAGAGAGACCCAGTACTTC	CASSLGGQRETQYF
NA	TRBV2	TRBJ2-1	TRBD2	TGTGCCAGCAGGGGCCGACTAGCGGGGGGGTTCTACAATGAGCAGTTCTTC	CASRGRLAGGFYNEQFF